This T cell receptor (beta chain) was documented in a study of vaccination effects on CD4 cells after COVID-19. Notes on the study in general: Clones arising from infection and from vaccination showed marked clonal contraction late after vaccination.

Expansion of antigen-specific CD4+ T cells with viral peptide pools was carried out by the ViraFEST assay before sequencing. It was after 10 days of culture that CD4+ T cells were isolated. BNT162b2 vaccine or mRNA-1273 vaccine was given to participants in two doses. Recipients of the vaccine had no prior SARS-CoV-2 infection and negative nucleocapsid antibodies. With around 9.4 ug/ml peptides and around 9.9 IU/ml IL-2, 2 million or so PBMC per well were cultured. The table came from immunoSEQ multiplex PCR; TCRdb's copy has only in-frame clones and leaves some out. The sample shows some 25,000 clones, under 85% of them seen only once. To note about this clone: Antigen specificity is unknown.

V was shortened by 1 base and J by 0 bases, with 9 bases between the two germline ends. CDR1 is SNHLY, CDR2 FYNNEI, per germline. The CDR3 runs to 16 residues. This receptor was identified in a human donor who received a COVID-19 vaccine. The rearrangement joins TRBV2 to TRBJ1-4; D not resolved. Sequencing was performed on CD4+ T cells from PBMCs cultured with HCoV-NL63 spike peptides, taken after COVID-19 vaccination. CDR3 bases: TGTGCCAGCAGTGAAGTTTTGATAACAACTAATGAAAAACTGTTTTTT. It specifies CASSEVLITTNEKLFF. The entire variable domain, with the rest obtained from reference TRBV2 and TRBJ1-4, is as follows: EPEVTQTPSHQVTQMGQEVILRCVPISNHLYFYWYRQILGQKVEFLVSFYNNEISEKSEIFDDQFSVERPDGSNFTLKIRSTKLEDSAMYFCASSEVLITTNEKLFFGSGTQLSVL.